This T cell receptor (beta chain) was identified in a study of radiation and T cells in renal cell carcinoma. Germline values: CDR1 MNHEY, CDR2 SMNVEV (reference sequence). The CDR3 has 13 amino acids. The trim removed 6 bases at V and 4 bases at J, leaving 4 bases unmatched. Time point described: blood 4 weeks post-SBRT, at nephrectomy. Noted treatment: 15 Gy SBRT to primary tumor, nephrectomy 4 weeks later. TCRdb's copy holds only in-frame clones and misses some; the assay was immunoSEQ multiplex PCR. The profile covers around 74,000 clones, with around four fifths appearing a single time and around 2.5% taken by the ten largest.

The sequence was obtained from a woman aged 55-70 years with renal cell carcinoma. The chain couples TRBV27 to TRBJ1-2; 8 bases fit TRBD1. The sample was blood, taken from a patient whose treatment included radiotherapy and nephrectomy. Here the CDR3 reads CASRPGGLYGYTF. The CDR3 DNA reads TGTGCCAGCAGACCAGGGGGCCTCTATGGCTACACCTTC.